Reported below is one T cell receptor (beta chain). The germline V gene encodes CDR1 SQVTM and CDR2 ANQGSEA. The CDR3 is 16 residues long. Trimming removed 0 bases from V and 5 bases from J; junction bases left unmatched: 10. This sample stems from a study of T cell clones after liver transplantation. Study context: Immunosuppression withdrawal was tried within 2 years after liver transplantation in this trial. Standard immunosuppression, with no induction, continued until 12-24 months after transplant. Patients counted as tolerant after at least one year off all immunosuppression, enzymes not exceeding twice normal.

TCRdb keeps only in-frame clones here, not all; method: immunoSEQ multiplex PCR. This sample yields some 23,000 clones, of which more than 60% are seen a single time; around 3% belongs to the top ten. The source material was CD4+ T cells from blood, sampled before liver transplant. The V and J genes are TRBV29-1 and TRBJ2-1; 7 nucleotides line up with TRBD2. This TCR came from a human donor who received a liver transplant. CDR3 DNA sequence: TGCAGCGTTGAAGATCCGCTAGCGGCAATGAACAATGAGCAGTTCTTC. It is translated as CSVEDPLAAMNNEQFF.